Listed below are T cell receptor beta chains from one sample, sequenced in a study of blood T cell repertoires in COVID-19. Profiled with immunoSEQ multiplex PCR; TCRdb holds only in-frame clones, not every one. The sample consists of approximately 430,000 clones, approximately 90% of them appearing once. The sample consisted of peripheral blood. The receptors were gathered from a woman in her thirties with active or convalescent COVID-19. The conserved cysteine and the conserved F or W are not part of the CDR3 here. D genes are given only for firm matches.

d_call	v_call	j_call	cdr3_aa
TRBD2	TRBV10-3	TRBJ2-2	AIRTSGGAVTGELF
.	TRBV11-3	TRBJ2-7	ASSSQGGGEQY
.	TRBV3-1/TRBV3-2	TRBJ2-1	ASSQEVTARATEQF
.	TRBV5-1	TRBJ1-2	ASSLASGGGHGYT
TRBD1	TRBV19	TRBJ2-3	ASSLGQGVPDTQY
.	TRBV7-7	TRBJ2-6	ASSLFLRGSAGANVLT
TRBD1	TRBV12-3/TRBV12-4	TRBJ1-2	ASSWTGNVGYT
TRBD2	TRBV5-1	TRBJ2-5	ASSWGSGSQETQY
.	TRBV7-9	TRBJ1-2	ASRAADYGYT
TRBD2	TRBV3-1/TRBV3-2	TRBJ2-2	ASSIAGGPGTGELF
TRBD2	TRBV4-1	TRBJ2-7	ASSQGTPLSGGLSYEQY
.	TRBV10-2	TRBJ1-3	ASSEQGRNSGNTIY
TRBD1	TRBV27	TRBJ1-1	ASSPLTGFEAF
.	TRBV2	TRBJ1-2	ASSELAAGYT
TRBD1	TRBV19	TRBJ2-7	ASNRGRGVYEQY
.	TRBV6-2/TRBV6-3	TRBJ2-7	ASSYSSDYTLYEQY
.	TRBV21-1	TRBJ1-5	ASSQPGQGYQPQH
.	TRBV19	TRBJ1-6	ASSIDLGTPNSPLH
.	TRBV19	TRBJ1-2	ASTLGGPVYGYT
.	TRBV2	TRBJ1-3	ASSEYVHYISGNTIY
.	TRBV3-1/TRBV3-2	TRBJ2-5	ASSSGLLQETQY
TRBD2	TRBV6-4	TRBJ2-2	ASSDGTGGTGELF
TRBD2	TRBV7-2	TRBJ2-3	ASSPVRESSTDTQY
.	TRBV5-1	TRBJ1-2	ASSWGPQYGYT
TRBD1	TRBV19	TRBJ1-5	ASSPRTGVLNQPQH
.	TRBV6-5	TRBJ1-2	ASSSPRQLYGYT
.	TRBV7-9	TRBJ1-1	ASSFRENTEAF
.	TRBV19	TRBJ1-1	ASSISEGTEAF
.	TRBV4-1	TRBJ1-2	ASSPGGGETYGYT
TRBD2	TRBV27	TRBJ2-1	ASSSSTSEGSYNEQF
TRBD1	TRBV11-2	TRBJ2-5	ASSSQGSQETQY
.	TRBV27	TRBJ1-5	ASSYKGPPQPQH
.	TRBV6-1	TRBJ1-6	ASSEYPEGDNSPLH
TRBD1	TRBV13	TRBJ1-2	ASSLGNDRGHYGYT
TRBD1	TRBV5-4	TRBJ1-4	ASSDGRDRVNEKLF
.	TRBV5-1	TRBJ2-5	ASSSTTGRVGETQY
.	TRBV11-2	TRBJ2-7	ASSVRGEQY
TRBD2	TRBV19	TRBJ2-6	ASSIGGTGANVLT
.	TRBV13	TRBJ1-1	ASRRLTGAF
TRBD2	TRBV3-1/TRBV3-2	TRBJ2-2	ASSIRLAGELSTGELF
TRBD1	TRBV19	TRBJ1-2	ASILSEGAVGYGYT
.	TRBV28	TRBJ1-2	ASSLLSANGYT